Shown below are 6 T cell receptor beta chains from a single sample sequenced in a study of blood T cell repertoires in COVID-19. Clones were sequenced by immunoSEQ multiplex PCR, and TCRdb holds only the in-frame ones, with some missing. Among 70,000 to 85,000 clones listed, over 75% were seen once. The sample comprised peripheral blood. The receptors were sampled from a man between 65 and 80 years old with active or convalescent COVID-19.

The chain's CDR3 is CASSVTGEGNEQFF. CDR3 nucleotides: TGTGCCAGTAGTGTGACGGGAGAAGGCAATGAGCAGTTCTTC. This chain uses TRBV19 with TRBJ2-1, with TRBD2 as a possible D gene (6 bases). The CDR3 runs to 14 residues. The V gene lost 5 bases and the J gene lost 6 bases, with 14 bases spanning the gap. Germline V gene lookup returns CDR1 LNHDA and CDR2 SQIVND (reference sequence). Together with reference TRBV19 and TRBJ2-1, the CDR3 gives the full variable domain: DGGITQSPKYLFRKEGQNVTLSCEQNLNHDAMYWYRQDPGQGLRLIYYSQIVNDFQKGDIAEGYSVSREKKESFPLTVTSAQKNPTAFYLCASSVTGEGNEQFFGPGTRLTVL.

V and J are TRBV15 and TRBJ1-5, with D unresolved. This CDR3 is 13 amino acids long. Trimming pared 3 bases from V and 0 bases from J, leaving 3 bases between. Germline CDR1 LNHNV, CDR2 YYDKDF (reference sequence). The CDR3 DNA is TGTGCCACCAGCAGGGCTAGCAATCAGCCCCAGCATTTT. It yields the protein CATSRASNQPQHF.

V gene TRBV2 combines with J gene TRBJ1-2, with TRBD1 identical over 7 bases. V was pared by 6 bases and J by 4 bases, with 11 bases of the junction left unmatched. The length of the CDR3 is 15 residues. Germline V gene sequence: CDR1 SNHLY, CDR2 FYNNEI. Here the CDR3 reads CASRPPSRGSYGYTF. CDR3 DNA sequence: TGTGCCAGCAGACCGCCGAGCAGGGGGTCCTATGGCTACACCTTC.

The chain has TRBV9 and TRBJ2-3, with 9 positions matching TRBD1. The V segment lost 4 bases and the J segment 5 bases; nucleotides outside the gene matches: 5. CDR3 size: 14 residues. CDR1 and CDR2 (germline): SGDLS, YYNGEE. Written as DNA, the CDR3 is TGTGCCAGCAGCCACAGGGGGCTGTTAGATACGCAGTATTTT. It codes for CASSHRGLLDTQYF.

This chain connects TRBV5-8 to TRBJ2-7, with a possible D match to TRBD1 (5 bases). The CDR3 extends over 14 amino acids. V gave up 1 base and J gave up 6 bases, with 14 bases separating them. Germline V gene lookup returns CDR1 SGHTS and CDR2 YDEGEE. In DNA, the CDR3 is TGTGCCAGCAGCTTGAGGGGCGGTGCCTCCGAGCAGTACTTC. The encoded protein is CASSLRGGASEQYF.

The CDR3 nucleotides are TGTGCCAGTAGTTACCTTGGTCAGGGGGAAGTTGGCTACACCTTC. Translation: CASSYLGQGEVGYTF. This chain uses TRBV19 with TRBJ1-2, with 7 bases that match TRBD1. This CDR3 is 15 amino acids long. Losses at the gene ends were 5 bases for V and 7 bases for J; bases not matched to a gene: 13. Looked up from germline, CDR1 is LNHDA and CDR2 is SQIVND (reference sequence). Using reference TRBV19 and TRBJ1-2 for the parts outside the CDR3, the full variable domain is DGGITQSPKYLFRKEGQNVTLSCEQNLNHDAMYWYRQDPGQGLRLIYYSQIVNDFQKGDIAEGYSVSREKKESFPLTVTSAQKNPTAFYLCASSYLGQGEVGYTFGSGTRLTVV.